Sequencing of this T cell receptor beta chain was carried out in a study of immune evolution from preneoplasia to lung adenocarcinoma. Study-level background: HLA loss of heterozygosity: 6% to 7.5% AIS, over 12% MIA, approximately 31% ADC, none AAH.

Clones were sequenced by immunoSEQ multiplex PCR, and TCRdb holds only the in-frame ones, with some missing. The sample lists 7,500 to 10,000 clones, 80% occurring once. V trimming: 5 bases; J trimming: 0 bases; junction bases outside the gene matches: 7. Germline V gene lookup returns CDR1 SEHNR and CDR2 FQNEAQ (reference sequence). The CDR3 sequence is 17 residues long. Study observations and caveats: Top clone share appeared to fall from AAH through AIS, MIA, adenocarcinoma. Later-stage lesions appeared to have more T cells, more diversity, less clonality. Compared with EGFR-mutant or double wild-type lesions, KRAS-mutant nodules were more clonal.

Details on this clone: The antigen remains undetermined.

The genes are TRBV7-9 and TRBJ2-6; 7 nucleotides agree with TRBD1. The source material was FFPE minimally invasive lung adenocarcinoma tissue. This TCR was sampled from a person between 65 and 80 years old with lung adenocarcinoma. Some clones in this sample may be carry-over from other donors' samples. The CDR3: CASSDTGTVSGANVLTF. The CDR3 region has the DNA TGTGCCAGCAGCGATACCGGGACAGTCTCTGGGGCCAACGTCCTGACTTTC.